The clone carrying this T cell receptor beta chain was detected only once. Its target is unknown. The PCR employed 60 Vbeta primers together with 13 Jbeta primers. Profiled with immunoSEQ multiplex PCR; TCRdb holds only in-frame clones, not every one. This sample carries about 98,000 clones, approximately 80% of them seen once, and the ten largest clones take under 4.5%. The ends were cut back, 5 bases at V and 5 bases at J, with 23 bases in the middle. CDR1 and CDR2 from the germline V gene are SEHNR and FQNEAQ (reference sequence). The CDR3 totals 17 residues. These data belong to a study of cytomegalovirus exposure and HLA in healthy donors. Study-wide results and limits: Later analysis found that TCR beta chains associated with HLA were more clonally expanded than other, equally common chains. Analyzed later, most CMV-associated TCR beta chains appeared HLA-restricted. Reports described diagnosis of cytomegalovirus status by the classifier as highly specific and sensitive.

The source is a female donor in good health and CMV-seropositive. The sample comprised PBMCs. This sequence joins TRBV7-9 and TRBJ2-3; no reliable D call. The CDR3 protein is CASSPGLTLNHRDTQYF. CDR3 DNA: TGTGCCAGCAGCCCCGGGTTAACCCTCAACCATAGAGATACGCAGTATTTT. The full variable domain, completed using reference TRBV7-9 and TRBJ2-3, is DTGVSQNPRHKITKRGQNVTFRCDPISEHNRLYWYRQTLGQGPEFLTYFQNEAQLEKSRLLSDRFSAERPKGSFSTLEIQRTEQGDSAMYLCASSPGLTLNHRDTQYFGPGTRLTVL.